The 23 T cell receptor beta chains given below trace back to one sample, sequenced in a study of vaccination effects on CD4 cells after COVID-19. Sequencing used immunoSEQ multiplex PCR; TCRdb keeps in-frame clones, though not all of them. The sample consists of 40,000 to 45,000 clones, roughly 79% of them appearing once. No antigen has been identified for these receptors. Prior to sequencing, the ViraFEST assay stimulated PBMC with viral peptide pools, which expanded the antigen-specific CD4+ T cells. Cells that had been cultured for nine to eleven days were the source of isolated CD4+ T cells. Nucleocapsid antibodies were negative in the vaccine recipients, who had never had SARS-CoV-2 infection. The starting material was CD4+ T cells from PBMCs cultured with SARS-CoV-2 spike peptides, obtained before COVID-19 vaccination. The receptors were sampled from a human donor who received a COVID-19 vaccine.

The rearrangement uses TRBV19 and TRBJ1-1; 10 bases align to TRBD1. The CDR3 runs to 15 residues. V trimming: 6 bases; J trimming: 4 bases; junction bases outside the gene matches: 8. Germline V gene data show CDR1 as LNHDA and CDR2 as SQIVND (reference sequence). The CDR3 protein is CASRVGDRGITEAFF. CDR3 in DNA: TGTGCCAGTAGAGTGGGGGACAGGGGTATCACTGAAGCTTTCTTT. Full variable domain (missing parts from reference TRBV19 and TRBJ1-1): DGGITQSPKYLFRKEGQNVTLSCEQNLNHDAMYWYRQDPGQGLRLIYYSQIVNDFQKGDIAEGYSVSREKKESFPLTVTSAQKNPTAFYLCASRVGDRGITEAFFGQGTRLTVV.

In DNA, the CDR3 is TGTGCCAGCAGCTTATCCGTCGGAAACACTGAAGCTTTCTTT. This codes for CASSLSVGNTEAFF. The chain has TRBV7-3 and TRBJ1-1; no clear D gene. Germline V gene lookup returns CDR1 SGHTA and CDR2 FQGTGA. CDR3 length equals 14 residues. Trimming pared 2 bases from V and 2 bases from J, leaving 9 bases between.

This sequence joins TRBV6-6 and TRBJ1-5; 11 nucleotides line up with TRBD1. The CDR3 sequence is 14 residues long. Unmatched junction bases numbered 1, after V lost 2 bases and J lost 7 bases. In germline, CDR1 is MNHNY, CDR2 SVGAGI (reference sequence). The CDR3 here is CASSYGTGGQPQHF. The CDR3 DNA reads TGTGCCAGCAGTTACGGGACAGGGGGGCAGCCCCAGCATTTT.

This clone was seen more than once but under ten times. V is TRBV2 and J is TRBJ1-5; the D is unclear. Germline CDR1 and CDR2: SNHLY and FYNNEI. The CDR3 totals 15 residues. The germline V and J ends were trimmed by 6 bases and 3 bases, with 15 bases remaining between them. The CDR3: CASSRGPNLNQPQHF. The CDR3 DNA reads as TGTGCCAGCAGCCGTGGCCCAAACCTCAATCAGCCCCAGCATTTT.

This chain connects TRBV7-3 to TRBJ1-5; 8 nucleotides agree with TRBD1. Germline V gene data show CDR1 as SGHTA and CDR2 as FQGTGA. The CDR3 is made up of 16 amino acids. V trimming: 5 bases; J trimming: 4 bases; junction bases outside the gene matches: 10. The CDR3 sequence is CASSAQGTGFNQPQHF. The DNA for the CDR3 is TGTGCCAGCAGCGCCCAAGGGACAGGATTTAATCAGCCCCAGCATTTT.

The chain uses TRBV28 and TRBJ2-7; TRBD1 agrees at 10 bases. Germline V gene sequence: CDR1 MDHEN, CDR2 SYDVKM. Trimming at V came to 8 bases and at J to 2 bases, leaving 3 bases not matched to a gene. CDR3 length equals 13 residues. CDR3 nucleotide sequence: TGTGCCAGCTCTGGGACAGGGGCCTACGAGCAGTACGTC. Translation gives CASSGTGAYEQYV.

The genes are TRBV25-1 and TRBJ2-5, with 8 bases fitting TRBD1. V was pared by 3 bases and J by 2 bases, with 8 bases of the junction left unmatched. The CDR3 covers 16 residues. In germline, CDR1 is MGHDK, CDR2 SYGVNS. For the CDR3, the DNA is TGTGCCAGCAGTGATTTTTCAGGGGGCAGACAAGAGACCCAGTACTTC. Amino acid sequence: CASSDFSGGRQETQYF.

The rearrangement uses TRBV2 and TRBJ2-5; 14 nucleotides agree with TRBD2. This CDR3 comprises 16 residues. Germline-derived CDR1 and CDR2 are SNHLY and FYNNEI. V shed 6 bases and J 2 bases; nucleotides not matched to a gene: 5. For the CDR3, the DNA is TGTGCCAGCAGGGCTGGGACTAGCGGGGGTCAAGAGACCCAGTACTTC. Its protein product is CASRAGTSGGQETQYF. Full variable domain (rest looked up from reference TRBV2 and TRBJ2-5): EPEVTQTPSHQVTQMGQEVILRCVPISNHLYFYWYRQILGQKVEFLVSFYNNEISEKSEIFDDQFSVERPDGSNFTLKIRSTKLEDSAMYFCASRAGTSGGQETQYFGPGTRLLVL.

V and J are TRBV9 and TRBJ2-1; 8 nucleotides align to TRBD2. This CDR3 has 14 amino acids. The V and J ends lost 4 bases and 7 bases, in that order; junction bases with no gene match: 7. Germline CDR1 is SGDLS and CDR2 is YYNGEE. CDR3 protein: CASSPSGTSNEQFF. The CDR3 DNA reads TGTGCCAGCAGCCCAAGCGGGACTAGTAATGAGCAGTTCTTC.

This clone came up once. The chain joins TRBV5-1 to TRBJ2-3; 15 nucleotides agree with TRBD2. V lost 4 bases, J lost 3 bases, and 9 bases stayed unmatched. Germline loops: CDR1 SGHRS, CDR2 YFSETQ. The CDR3 sequence is 18 residues long. The CDR3 loop is CASSLGLAGGLMTDTQYF. As DNA, the CDR3 is TGCGCCAGCAGCCTTGGACTAGCGGGGGGGCTTATGACAGATACGCAGTATTTT.

The chain employs TRBV15 and TRBJ1-6; D gene uncertain. V was cut by 0 bases and J by 7 bases, with 4 bases left in between. Germline CDR1 and CDR2: LNHNV and YYDKDF (reference sequence). The CDR3 sequence is 13 residues long. The CDR3 reads CATSRDRNSPLHF. DNA of the CDR3: TGTGCCACCAGCAGAGATCGGAATTCACCCCTCCACTTT.

The gene calls are TRBV7-3 and TRBJ2-3; 11 bases match TRBD2. The V gene's germline CDR1 is SGHTA and CDR2 FQGTGA. The CDR3 runs to 16 residues. The V gene end was trimmed by 3 bases and the J gene end by 0 bases; junction bases not matched to a gene: 2. The CDR3 region has the DNA TGTGCCAGCAGCTTGGGGACTAGCGGAAGCACAGATACGCAGTATTTT. It translates to CASSLGTSGSTDTQYF.

The chain has TRBV9 and TRBJ2-1; TRBD2 is a possible D gene (6 bases). There are 13 residues in the CDR3. V was cut by 4 bases and J by 6 bases, with 11 bases left in between. Per the germline V gene, CDR1 is SGDLS and CDR2 is YYNGEE. The CDR3 loop reads CASSSRDGNEQFF. The CDR3 nucleotides read TGTGCCAGCAGCTCGCGGGACGGCAATGAGCAGTTCTTC.

The chain couples TRBV15 to TRBJ1-2; D is perhaps TRBD1 (5 bases). The V end lost 8 bases, the J end lost 4 bases, and 14 bases lay between the germline ends. The length of the CDR3 is 13 residues. The germline gives CDR1 LNHNV, CDR2 YYDKDF (reference sequence). The CDR3 is CATPLAGTYGYTF. The CDR3 DNA follows: TGTGCCACCCCCCTCGCAGGGACCTATGGCTACACCTTC.

This clone was recorded a few times. The V and J genes are TRBV3-1 (or the pseudogene TRBV3-2) and TRBJ2-2, with D tentatively TRBD1 (6 bases). CDR1 and CDR2 (germline): LGHDT, YNNKEL (reference sequence). V was shortened by 4 bases and J by 6 bases, with 9 bases between the two germline ends. The CDR3 length is 13 residues. The CDR3 is CASSRTVAGELFF. DNA for the CDR3: TGTGCCAGCAGCCGGACAGTAGCCGGGGAGCTGTTTTTT.

The chain couples TRBV4-1 to TRBJ2-5; 8 bases fit TRBD2. This CDR3 has 16 amino acids. V lost 0 bases and J lost 2; bases outside the gene matches: 5. Germline loops: CDR1 MGHRA, CDR2 YSYEKL. CDR3 DNA: TGCGCCAGCAGCCAAGATGGGGCGGGGGGACAAGAGACCCAGTACTTC. Residues: CASSQDGAGGQETQYF.

Only a few counts were recorded for this clone. The chain combines TRBV6-6 with TRBJ2-1, with a possible D match to TRBD2 (6 bases). The CDR3 is made up of 15 amino acids. Germline CDR1 reads MNHNY; CDR2 reads SVGAGI (reference sequence). Trimming took 2 bases from V and 5 from J, leaving 13 bases between them. The CDR3 region is CASSYGAGRNNEQFF. For the CDR3, the DNA is TGTGCCAGCAGTTACGGAGCGGGCCGTAACAATGAGCAGTTCTTC.

This chain uses TRBV6-5 with TRBJ2-1; no clear D gene. The CDR3 length is 13 residues. Germline CDR1 reads MNHEY; CDR2 reads SVGAGI. Trimming took 8 bases from V and 7 from J, leaving 15 bases between them. The CDR3 here is CASSLQYNNEQFF. For the CDR3, the DNA is TGTGCCAGCTCCCTCCAATACAATAATGAGCAGTTCTTC.

The gene calls are TRBV30 and TRBJ1-5; D gene unclear. Germline CDR1 reads GTSNPN; CDR2 reads SVGIG (reference sequence). The V and J ends lost 1 base and 3 bases respectively, with 4 bases between them. The CDR3 is made up of 12 amino acids. The CDR3 is CAWSGTNQPQHF. The CDR3 DNA reads TGTGCCTGGAGTGGCACCAATCAGCCCCAGCATTTT.

The gene calls are TRBV19 and TRBJ2-1; D is unresolved. CDR3 size: 16 residues. The V and J ends lost 4 bases and 0 bases respectively, with 13 bases between them. CDR1 and CDR2 (germline): LNHDA, SQIVND (reference sequence). The CDR3 spells CASSKEFRSSYNEQFF. The CDR3 DNA follows: TGTGCCAGTAGTAAGGAGTTCCGAAGCTCCTACAATGAGCAGTTCTTC.

The V call is TRBV7-9, the J call TRBJ2-3; D unresolved. The V end lost 3 bases, the J end lost 0 bases, and 7 bases lay between the germline ends. The CDR3 extends over 14 amino acids. The germline V gene encodes CDR1 SEHNR and CDR2 FQNEAQ (reference sequence). The CDR3 coding sequence is TGTGCCAGCAGCTTCCCCCTAAGCACAGATACGCAGTATTTT. Its translation: CASSFPLSTDTQYF.

V is TRBV3-1 (or the pseudogene TRBV3-2) and J is TRBJ2-5; 10 positions agree with TRBD1. Germline CDR1 is LGHDT and CDR2 is YNNKEL (reference sequence). The CDR3 totals 16 residues. The ends lost 6 bases at V and 1 base at J; junction bases unmatched: 8. DNA for the CDR3: TGTGCCAGCAGTAGGGGGACAGGGGCGACCCAAGAGACCCAGTACTTC. Translating it yields CASSRGTGATQETQYF.

The J gene is TRBJ1-6, the V gene TRBV7-3, with unresolved D. CDR1 is SGHTA and CDR2 is FQGTGA in the germline V gene. V dropped 0 bases and J dropped 0 bases, with 6 bases sitting between them. This CDR3 contains 16 residues. The CDR3 nucleotides are TGTGCCAGCAGCTTAACGGGTAGCTCCTATAATTCACCCCTCCACTTT. This encodes CASSLTGSSYNSPLHF.